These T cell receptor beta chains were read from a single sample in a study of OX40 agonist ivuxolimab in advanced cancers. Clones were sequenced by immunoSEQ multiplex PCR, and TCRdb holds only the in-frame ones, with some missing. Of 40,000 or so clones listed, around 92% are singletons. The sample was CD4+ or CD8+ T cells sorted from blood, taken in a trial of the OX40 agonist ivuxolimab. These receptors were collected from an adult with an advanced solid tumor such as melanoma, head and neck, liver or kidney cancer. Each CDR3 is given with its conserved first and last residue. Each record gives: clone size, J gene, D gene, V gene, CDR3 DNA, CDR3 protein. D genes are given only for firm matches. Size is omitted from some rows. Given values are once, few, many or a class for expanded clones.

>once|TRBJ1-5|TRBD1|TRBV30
TGTGCCTGGAGTCCGGGACAGGGTTATAGCAATCAGCCCCAGCATTTT
CAWSPGQGYSNQPQHF
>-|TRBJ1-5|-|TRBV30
TGTGCCTGGAGTGGGGGCAATCAGCCCCAGCATTTT
CAWSGGNQPQHF
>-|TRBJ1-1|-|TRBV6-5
TGTGCCAGCAGTGAAGCGATGACTTTCTTT
CASSEAMTFF
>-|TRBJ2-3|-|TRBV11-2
TGTGCCAGCAGCTTGTCAGGGCGAGTGGCAGATACGCAGTATTTT
CASSLSGRVADTQYF
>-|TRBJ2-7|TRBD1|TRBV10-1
TGCGCCAGCAGTAACTCAGAGCCACCGGGACAGATTCGGTACGAGCAGTACTTC
CASSNSEPPGQIRYEQYF
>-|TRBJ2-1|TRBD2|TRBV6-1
TGTGCCAGCAGCGTAGCGGGAGCCGGAGCCAATGAGCAGTTCTTC
CASSVAGAGANEQFF
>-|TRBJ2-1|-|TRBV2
TGTGCCAGCAGTGGTCTTGCGGGCGGAATCTACAATGAGCAGTTCTTC
CASSGLAGGIYNEQFF
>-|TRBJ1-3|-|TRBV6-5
TGTGCCAGCAGAGCAGAACAGGGAACTGGAAACACCATATATTTT
CASRAEQGTGNTIYF
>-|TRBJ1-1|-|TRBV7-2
TGTGCCAGCAGCCCTCTGCAAGGGGTGAACACTGAAGCTTTCTTT
CASSPLQGVNTEAFF
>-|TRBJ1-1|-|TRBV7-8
TGTGCCAGCAGCTTAACTGTTGCGGGGGGCGAGCTTCGCAGAGCTTTCTTT
CASSLTVAGGELRRAFF
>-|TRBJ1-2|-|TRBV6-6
TGTGCCAGCAGGGAAGCCTATGGCTACACCTTC
CASREAYGYTF
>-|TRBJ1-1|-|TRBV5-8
TGTGCCAGCAGCTTGGGCGGGCTGAACACTGAAGCTTTCTTT
CASSLGGLNTEAFF
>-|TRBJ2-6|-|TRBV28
TGTGCCAGCAGTTTATACGTCGGCGGGGCCAACGTCCTGACTTTC
CASSLYVGGANVLTF
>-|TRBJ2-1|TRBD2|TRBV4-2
TGTGCCAGCAGCCCCGTAGTGGGAGGGCCGAATGAGCAGTTCTTC
CASSPVVGGPNEQFF
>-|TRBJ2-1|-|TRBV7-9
TGTGCCAGCAGCTTAGGAAACAATGAGCAGTTCTTC
CASSLGNNEQFF
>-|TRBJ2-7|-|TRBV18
TGTGCCAGCTCACCCCTAGGGACTTCCTACGAGCAGTACTTC
CASSPLGTSYEQYF
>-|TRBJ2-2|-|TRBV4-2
TGTGCCAGCAGCCAAGAAAGGGTCGGCGGGGAGCTGTTTTTT
CASSQERVGGELFF
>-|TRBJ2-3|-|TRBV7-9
TGTGCCAGCAGCTTAGGACTGGATACGCAGTATTTT
CASSLGLDTQYF
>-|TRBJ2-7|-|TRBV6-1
TGTGCCAGCAGTGAAGTCCAGGGCTACGAGCAGTACTTC
CASSEVQGYEQYF
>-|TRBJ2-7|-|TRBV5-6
TGTGCCAGCGGCTCCGGGAAGGGGAACGAGCAGTACTTC
CASGSGKGNEQYF
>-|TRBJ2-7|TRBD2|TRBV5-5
TGTGCCAGCAGCTTGCGTAGCGGGACATCTTACTACGAGCAGTACTTC
CASSLRSGTSYYEQYF
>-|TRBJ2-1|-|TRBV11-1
TGTGCCAGCAGCCCGGGGCCAGGGCCCAATGAGCAGTTCTTC
CASSPGPGPNEQFF
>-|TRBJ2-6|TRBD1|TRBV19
TGTGCCAGCCTAGGGACAGGGGGATCTGGGGCCAACGTCCTGACTTTC
CASLGTGGSGANVLTF
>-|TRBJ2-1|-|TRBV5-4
TGTGCCAGCAGCTTGACAAGGGGGTCGAATGAGCAGTTCTTC
CASSLTRGSNEQFF
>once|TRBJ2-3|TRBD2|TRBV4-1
TGCGCCAGCAGCCTGGGTCGGAGCGGGGCTAGCACAGATACGCAGTATTTT
CASSLGRSGASTDTQYF
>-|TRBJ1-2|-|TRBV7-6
TGTGCCAGCAGCCCGCCGAAGAAGTTATTATACTATGGCTACACCTTC
CASSPPKKLLYYGYTF
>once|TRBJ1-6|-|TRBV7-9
TGTGCCAGCAGCCGAGGTGGGACGGGTTCACCCCTCCACTTT
CASSRGGTGSPLHF
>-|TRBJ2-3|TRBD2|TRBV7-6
TGTGCCAGCAGCCCTTTCACTAGCGGGAGTGTCACAGATACGCAGTATTTT
CASSPFTSGSVTDTQYF
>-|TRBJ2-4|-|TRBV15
TGTGCCACCAGCAGAGATAGGGGGGAAAAAAACATTCAGTACTTC
CATSRDRGEKNIQYF
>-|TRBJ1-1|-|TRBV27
TGTGCCAGCAGTACCCCTCTAAGGGCTGAAGCTTTCTTT
CASSTPLRAEAFF
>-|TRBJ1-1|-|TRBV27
TGTGCCAGCAGTTTAAGGGGGAGCACTGAAGCTTTCTTT
CASSLRGSTEAFF
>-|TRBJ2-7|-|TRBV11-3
TGTGCCAGCGCTCCCGGAGTCGGGGGCCGCGAGCAGTACTTC
CASAPGVGGREQYF
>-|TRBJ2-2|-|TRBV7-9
TGTGCCAGCAGCCTAGGGGGAAACGGGGAGCTGTTTTTT
CASSLGGNGELFF
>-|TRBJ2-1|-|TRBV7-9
TGTGCCAGCAGCTTAACCGGCACTGAGCAGTTCTTC
CASSLTGTEQFF
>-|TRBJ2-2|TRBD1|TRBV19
TGTGCCAGTAGTATTTACAGGGGGCACGGGGAGCTGTTTTTT
CASSIYRGHGELFF
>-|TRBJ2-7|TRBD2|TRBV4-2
TGTGCCAGCAGCCAAGATCTGAGCGGGAGTCCCTACGAGCAGTACTTC
CASSQDLSGSPYEQYF
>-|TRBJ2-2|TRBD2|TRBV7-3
TGTGCCAGCAGCCCGGGACTAGCGGGAGTACGTACCGGGGAGCTGTTTTTT
CASSPGLAGVRTGELFF
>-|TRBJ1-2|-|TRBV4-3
TGCGCCAGCAGCCAAGACTCGGCACGACGGGGCTACACCTTC
CASSQDSARRGYTF
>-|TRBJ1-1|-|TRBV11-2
TGTGCCAGCAGCTTAGGCCCTGGGGCAGACACTGAAGCTTTCTTT
CASSLGPGADTEAFF
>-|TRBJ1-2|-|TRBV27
TGTGCCAGCAGTTTATTGGGAGCGGGACATACCCTCTATGGCTACACCTTC
CASSLLGAGHTLYGYTF
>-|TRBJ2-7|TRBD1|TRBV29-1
TGCAGCGTTGTACAGGGGGCGGGAGAGCAGTACTTC
CSVVQGAGEQYF
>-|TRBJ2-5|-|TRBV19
TGTGCCAGTAGTCGCCGCCTGGAGTTACGGGAGACCCAGTACTTC
CASSRRLELRETQYF
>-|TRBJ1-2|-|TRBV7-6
TGTGCCAGCAGCTTATTAGCCGGGCCCACTGGGGGCTACACCTTC
CASSLLAGPTGGYTF